One sample yielded the 30 T cell receptor beta chains listed below, sequenced in a study of CD8 T cells in ankylosing spondylitis. In TCRdb, the 5' RACE reads were re-called with MiXCR into one record per CDR3 protein. The table lists around 250,000 distinct CDR3 sequences, around a tenth of them singletons, with 6% to 7.5% in the top ten. Sequencing was performed on blood, either unsorted or a sorted T cell fraction (not recorded which). Receptors originate from a male donor with ankylosing spondylitis or in good health (not recorded which).

Ten or more counts support this clonotype. The chain combines TRBV27 with TRBJ1-1, with D uncertain. The CDR3 loop spans 13 amino acids. Trimming removed 3 bases at V and 5 bases at J, with 10 bases between. Per germline, CDR1 MNHEY and CDR2 SMNVEV (reference sequence). The CDR3 here is CASSFRALTEAFF. CDR3 DNA: TGTGCCAGCAGTTTCCGCGCGTTAACTGAAGCTTTCTTT.

Ten or more counts support this clonotype. CDR3 region: CSARAGSGQETQYF. DNA of the CDR3: TGCAGTGCTAGAGCCGGTAGCGGGCAAGAGACCCAGTACTTC. The chain has TRBV20-1 and TRBJ2-5; 7 bases fit TRBD2. The CDR3 consists of 14 residues. V lost 1 base, J lost 2 bases, and 4 bases stayed unmatched. In germline, CDR1 is DFQATT, CDR2 SNEGSKA (reference sequence).

The chain uses TRBV5-5 and TRBJ2-3, with 11 nucleotides matching TRBD2. This CDR3 region has 14 residues. V lost 10 bases, J lost 4 bases, and 8 bases stayed unmatched. CDR1 is SGHKS, CDR2 YYEKEE, per germline (reference sequence). CDR3 in amino acids: CAAATSGGADTQYF. The CDR3 nucleotides read TGTGCCGCCGCAACTAGCGGGGGTGCAGATACGCAGTATTTT.

The table lists this clonotype with many counts. The chain recombines TRBV5-1 with TRBJ2-3; TRBD2 matches at 7 bases. The CDR3 is 16 amino acids. J was trimmed by 0 bases and V by 3 bases; bases with no gene match: 7. The germline CDR1 and CDR2 sequences are SGHRS and YFSETQ. CDR3 protein: CASSSPAGTSTDTQYF. The CDR3 DNA follows: TGCGCCAGCAGCTCCCCAGCGGGAACTAGCACAGATACGCAGTATTTT.

The chain couples TRBV12-3 or TRBV12-4 to TRBJ2-3; D might be TRBD1 (6 bases). The CDR3 spans 17 residues. Trimming removed 5 bases at V and 5 bases at J, with 23 bases between. Written as DNA, the CDR3 is TGTGCCAGCAGTCCCCCGAACAGGGCAGGAGTTGGAGATACGCAGTATTTT. It codes for CASSPPNRAGVGDTQYF.

This clonotype was picked up many times. The chain is built from TRBV20-1 and TRBJ2-7, with D possibly TRBD1 on 6 matching bases. The ends were cut back, 6 bases at V and 2 bases at J, with 14 bases in the middle. Germline V gene sequence: CDR1 DFQATT, CDR2 SNEGSKA (reference sequence). This CDR3 region has 13 residues. The CDR3 nucleotides are TGCAGTGCGGGGGACAAGAGTCCCTACGAGCAGTACTTC. Amino acid sequence: CSAGDKSPYEQYF.

In this sample, this clonotype turned up many times. The chain couples TRBV11-2 to TRBJ2-2, with D possibly being TRBD1 or TRBD2 (5 bases each). The CDR3 spans 16 residues. Germline lookup yields CDR1 SGHAT and CDR2 FQNNGV. The V end was cut by 1 base, the J end by 0 bases, with 9 bases between. DNA for the CDR3: TGTGCCAGCAGCTTAGGAGGGGTCGCGAACACCGGGGAGCTGTTTTTT. It translates to CASSLGGVANTGELFF.

This clonotype was recorded at least ten times. V usage is TRBV5-1 and J usage is TRBJ2-1; D is unclear. Germline lookup yields CDR1 SGHRS and CDR2 YFSETQ. The CDR3 has 13 amino acids. Deletions cut 4 bases from V and 3 bases from J, with 8 bases between. The CDR3 region is CASSTDGYNEQFF. The CDR3 nucleotides are TGCGCCAGCAGCACGGACGGCTACAATGAGCAGTTCTTC.

As to this clonotype: This sequence may be a read error, since a much larger clone differs from it by one base. The chain is built from TRBV9 and TRBJ2-5; tentatively, D is TRBD1 or TRBD2 (5 bases each). This CDR3 region has 14 residues. Looked up from germline, CDR1 is SGDLS and CDR2 is YYNGEE. The CDR3 nucleotides read TGTGTCAGCAGCGACCGGGACCGGCAAGAGACCCAGTACTTC. It is translated as CVSSDRDRQETQYF.

This clonotype showed up just a few times. The chain carries TRBV5-1 and TRBJ2-7; 8 bases line up with TRBD1. Germline CDR1 SGHRS, CDR2 YFSETQ. V was clipped by 3 bases and J by 6 bases; unmatched bases: 17. The CDR3 has 17 residues. The CDR3, as DNA: TGCGCCAGCAGCTGGTCGGGGGCGGCCCAGGGGGCTGGCGAGCAGTACTTC. This gives the protein CASSWSGAAQGAGEQYF. Full variable domain (remainder filled in from reference TRBV5-1 and TRBJ2-7): KAGVTQTPRYLIKTRGQQVTLSCSPISGHRSVSWYQQTPGQGLQFLFEYFSETQRNKGNFPGRFSGRQFSNSRSEMNVSTLELGDSALYLCASSWSGAAQGAGEQYFGPGTRLTVT.

The rearrangement joins TRBV5-1 to TRBJ2-2; D unclear. V lost 1 base to trimming and J lost 4 bases, with 11 bases between them. CDR1 is SGHRS, CDR2 YFSETQ, per germline. The CDR3 runs 15 residues. The CDR3 sequence is CASSLSDLGTGELFF. CDR3 nucleotides: TGCGCCAGCAGCTTGAGCGATTTGGGCACCGGGGAGCTGTTTTTT.

The rearrangement links TRBV5-1 to TRBJ2-1; D is uncertain. The CDR3 contains 13 residues. V lost 0 bases, J lost 8 bases, and 9 bases lay in between. Per the germline V gene, CDR1 is SGHRS and CDR2 is YFSETQ. In nucleotides, the CDR3 is TGCGCCAGCAGCTTGGCCTATCCCGATGAGCAGTTCTTC. Protein product: CASSLAYPDEQFF.

Of note for this clonotype: This may be a read error, as it is one base from a much larger clone. The chain has TRBV5-6 and TRBJ1-5; possible D gene TRBD1, 6 bases. The DNA matches TRBJ2-3 better at its end, which makes the J call doubtful. The CDR3 runs to 14 residues. Looked up from germline, CDR1 is SGHDT and CDR2 is YYEEEE. The CDR3 nucleotides read TGTGCCAGCAGCTTGGCTCCGGGCGGACAGCCCCAGTATTTT. It yields the protein CASSLAPGGQPQYF.

A remark on this clonotype: A much larger clone is a single base away; this may be a read error. J is TRBJ1-1 and V is TRBV5-6; the D gene is possibly TRBD1 (6 bases). CDR3 size: 14 residues. Germline CDR1 is SGHDT and CDR2 is YYEEEE. The V gene lost 6 bases and the J gene lost 5 bases, with 17 bases spanning the gap. This CDR3 is CASILQGLETEAFF. CDR3 DNA: TGTGCCAGCATCTTACAGGGCCTTGAGACTGAAGCTTTCTTT.

This chain links TRBV7-9 with TRBJ2-7; weak D call: TRBD1 (5 bases). Per the germline V gene, CDR1 is SEHNR and CDR2 is FQNEAQ (reference sequence). The CDR3 totals 13 residues. V was cut by 1 base and J by 6 bases, with 10 bases left in between. The CDR3 DNA follows: TGTGCCAGCAGCTTAGGACAGTCGGGCGAGCAGTACTTC. Residues: CASSLGQSGEQYF.

This clonotype was counted a few times. This chain joins TRBV6-1 and TRBJ2-2, with D possibly matching TRBD1 (6 bases). V was pared by 7 bases and J by 2 bases, with 14 bases between. This CDR3 has 15 residues. The germline gives CDR1 MNHNS, CDR2 SASEGT. The CDR3 is CASTELGGNTGELFF. For the CDR3, the DNA is TGTGCCAGCACCGAACTTGGGGGCAACACCGGGGAGCTGTTTTTT.

This clonotype came up many times. The chain combines TRBV5-1 with TRBJ2-3; 8 nucleotides match TRBD2. Germline loops: CDR1 SGHRS, CDR2 YFSETQ. Trimming removed 4 bases from V and 3 bases from J; junction bases left unmatched: 13. CDR3 length equals 17 residues. CDR3: CASSQGIRGGRTDTQYF. In DNA form, the CDR3 reads TGCGCCAGCAGCCAGGGGATACGGGGGGGGCGTACAGATACGCAGTATTTT.

This clonotype was counted many times. The V gene is TRBV29-1, the J gene TRBJ2-3, with D hard to call. The ends were cut back, 1 base at V and 2 bases at J, with 7 bases in the middle. The CDR3 contains 13 residues. Germline V gives CDR1 SQVTM, CDR2 ANQGSEA. Here the CDR3 reads CSVEVTATDTQYF. CDR3 in DNA: TGCAGCGTTGAAGTGACGGCCACAGATACGCAGTATTTT.

This clonotype was seen many times. The V call is TRBV5-6, the J call TRBJ1-4; D gene ambiguous. The CDR3 is made up of 14 amino acids. V lost 4 bases and J lost 0, with 7 bases in between. Germline V CDR1 and CDR2: SGHDT, YYEEEE. CDR3 DNA: TGTGCCAGCAGCCCGACACCAACTAATGAAAAACTGTTTTTT. Protein sequence: CASSPTPTNEKLFF.

This clonotype has ten or more counts. The chain links TRBV5-1 to TRBJ1-2; 12 positions match TRBD1. Germline-derived CDR1 and CDR2 are SGHRS and YFSETQ. CDR3 length: 17 amino acids. V lost 5 bases and J lost 8; bases outside the gene matches: 16. CDR3 sequence reads: CASSGDRGRDFPGGYTF. CDR3 DNA: TGCGCCAGCAGTGGGGACAGGGGGCGCGACTTCCCGGGCGGCTACACCTTC.

Notes on this clonotype: A much larger clonotype is one base distant, so this may be a read error. The CDR3 ends on some other residue instead of the conserved phenylalanine or tryptophan, so this is likely a read error. This chain links TRBV5-1 with TRBJ2-5, with D tentatively TRBD1 (6 bases). The V gene lost 4 bases and the J gene lost 3 bases, with 13 bases spanning the gap. The CDR3 runs to 14 residues. The germline V gene has CDR1 SGHRS and CDR2 YFSETQ. DNA for the CDR3: TGCGCCAGCAGCCCTATGAGGGGGAAAGAGACCCAGTACTCC. Its translation: CASSPMRGKETQYS.

This clonotype occurred many times. This chain joins TRBV27 and TRBJ2-2; no firm D call. V lost 3 bases to trimming and J lost 5 bases, with 7 bases between them. CDR1 and CDR2 from the germline V gene are MNHEY and SMNVEV (reference sequence). The CDR3 loop spans 13 amino acids. The CDR3 protein is CASSFRWTGELFF. Here the CDR3 DNA reads TGTGCCAGCAGTTTCCGGTGGACCGGGGAGCTGTTTTTT.

This clonotype was picked up many times. This chain connects TRBV5-1 to TRBJ2-3; TRBD2 aligns across 8 bases. V trimming: 4 bases; J trimming: 1 base; junction bases outside the gene matches: 11. The germline V gene encodes CDR1 SGHRS and CDR2 YFSETQ. The CDR3 sequence is 17 residues long. The CDR3 region has the DNA TGCGCCAGCAGCCCATCCGACGGGGGGGAAGGCACAGATACGCAGTATTTT. Protein product: CASSPSDGGEGTDTQYF.

In its sample, this clonotype was seen many times. V usage is TRBV20-1 and J usage is TRBJ2-1; D call uncertain. CDR1 and CDR2 (germline): DFQATT, SNEGSKA (reference sequence). There are 13 residues in the CDR3. Trimming left V 1 base short and J 2 bases short, with 6 bases between. This chain's CDR3 is CSARGLAYNEQFF. CDR3 in DNA: TGCAGTGCTAGAGGTCTAGCCTACAATGAGCAGTTCTTC.

The V gene is TRBV19, the J gene TRBJ1-5; 8 bases map to TRBD1. Trimming removed 6 bases from V and 3 bases from J; junction bases left unmatched: 10. The CDR3 length is 16 residues. Germline-derived CDR1 and CDR2 are LNHDA and SQIVND (reference sequence). The CDR3 DNA is TGTGCCAGTAGGCGATCAGGACAGGGAAACAATCAGCCCCAGCATTTT. It is translated as CASRRSGQGNNQPQHF. The variable domain in full, with the rest retrieved from reference TRBV19 and TRBJ1-5, is DGGITQSPKYLFRKEGQNVTLSCEQNLNHDAMYWYRQDPGQGLRLIYYSQIVNDFQKGDIAEGYSVSREKKESFPLTVTSAQKNPTAFYLCASRRSGQGNNQPQHFGDGTRLSIL.

Many counts were recorded for this clonotype. The CDR3 nucleotides read TGCAGCGGAAAAGGGACAGAGGCTAACTATGGCTACACCTTC. Translation: CSGKGTEANYGYTF. The chain joins TRBV29-1 to TRBJ1-2, with TRBD1 identical over 7 bases. The CDR3 extends over 14 amino acids. Germline CDR1 and CDR2: SQVTM and ANQGSEA. Trimming cost V 7 bases and J 0 bases; bases outside gene matches: 8.

This clonotype occurred many times. The chain is built from TRBV15 and TRBJ2-7, with TRBD2 matching 7 bases. This CDR3 is built from 16 residues. Germline lookup yields CDR1 LNHNV and CDR2 YYDKDF (reference sequence). V shed 5 bases, J shed 2 bases, and the junction held 12 bases outside the gene matches. CDR3 sequence: CATSPRGLAEPYEQYF. The CDR3, as DNA: TGTGCCACCAGCCCCCGAGGGCTAGCGGAACCCTACGAGCAGTACTTC.

This clonotype was counted many times. The chain has TRBV6-9 and TRBJ2-1, with 7 bases lining up with TRBD2. The germline V gene encodes CDR1 MNHGY and CDR2 SVAAGI. CDR3 size: 14 residues. V was pared by 2 bases and J by 4 bases, with 2 bases of the junction left unmatched. The DNA of the CDR3 is TGTGCCAGCAGTTATCTAGCGGAGTACAATGAGCAGTTCTTC. It specifies CASSYLAEYNEQFF.

Details on this clonotype: One end of the junction fails to match germline, which may point to a read error. The V call is TRBV6-5, the J call TRBJ2-7; D is unclear. The CDR3 spans 11 residues. Germline CDR1 is MNHEY and CDR2 is SVGAGI. CDR3 residues: CASSSSSEQYF. CDR3 nucleotide sequence: TGTGCCAGCAGTTCCTCCTCCGAGCAGTACTTC.

This clonotype was observed at least ten times. The chain couples TRBV4-1 to TRBJ1-2; the D is unclear. The V end lost 0 bases, the J end lost 4 bases, and 12 bases lay between the germline ends. This CDR3 spans 15 amino acids. Germline CDR1 reads MGHRA; CDR2 reads YSYEKL. This chain's CDR3 is CASSQDLGIGYGYTF. The CDR3 DNA follows: TGCGCCAGCAGCCAAGATCTGGGAATTGGCTATGGCTACACCTTC.